This entry describes one T cell receptor beta chain. These data originate in a study of cytomegalovirus exposure and HLA in healthy donors. Germline V CDR1 and CDR2: SGHTA, FQGTGA. V gave up 3 bases and J gave up 1 base; unmatched junction bases: 1. CDR3 size: 15 residues. The PCR was carried out with 60 Vbeta primers and 13 Jbeta primers. Data came from immunoSEQ multiplex PCR; TCRdb stores just in-frame clones and leaves some out. Of around 130,000 clones listed, 80% are singletons. This chain uses TRBV7-3 with TRBJ2-3; 10 positions match TRBD2. The specimen was PBMCs. This TCR derives from a man aged 25 to 40 in good health and CMV-seronegative. The CDR3 reads CASSFGTSGTDTQYF. CDR3 DNA: TGTGCCAGCAGCTTCGGGACTAGCGGCACAGATACGCAGTATTTT.